A single sample gave rise to the 25 T cell receptor beta chains below, sequenced in a study of T cell responses to AZD1222 COVID-19 vaccine. Profiling relied on immunoSEQ multiplex PCR, and the TCRdb table lists in-frame clones only, not all of them. The sample gives under 200,000 clones, approximately 90% of which show up once; approximately 1.4% is in the top ten. The sequences come from peripheral blood, collected on day 0 of AZD1222 vaccination. Every receptor here comes from an adult in good health.

The rearrangement joins TRBV11-2 to TRBJ2-7, with D unresolved. The CDR3 is 14 amino acids. Germline-derived CDR1 and CDR2 are SGHAT and FQNNGV. Trimming left V 4 bases short and J 4 bases short, with 14 bases between. The CDR3 sequence is CASSSPGFPYEQYF. The CDR3 coding sequence is TGTGCCAGCAGCTCGCCCGGGTTTCCTTACGAGCAGTACTTC.

This chain links TRBV27 with TRBJ2-5; D tentatively reads TRBD1 or TRBD2 (6 bases each). V was pared by 4 bases and J by 4 bases, with 10 bases between. Per germline, CDR1 MNHEY and CDR2 SMNVEV (reference sequence). The CDR3 has 13 amino acids. The CDR3 is CASSWGAGETQYF. Here the CDR3 DNA reads TGTGCCAGCAGTTGGGGGGCAGGAGAGACCCAGTACTTC.

J is TRBJ1-5 and V is TRBV6-2 or TRBV6-3; the D gene is possibly TRBD1 (5 bases). V was trimmed by 5 bases and J by 8 bases, leaving 16 bases between them. The CDR3 loop spans 14 amino acids. Looked up from germline, CDR1 is MNHEY and CDR2 is SVGEGT. CDR3 amino acids: CASSAWGGVKPQHF. The CDR3 DNA is TGTGCCAGCAGTGCCTGGGGAGGGGTTAAGCCCCAGCATTTT.

The genes are TRBV13 and TRBJ1-2; 7 nucleotides agree with TRBD1. The V and J ends lost 5 bases and 8 bases, in that order; junction bases with no gene match: 14. The CDR3 is 15 amino acids. Germline V gene sequence: CDR1 PRHDT, CDR2 FYEKMQ (reference sequence). CDR3 DNA sequence: TGTGCCAGCAGCGGCCAACAGGGGCTTAAGGGAGGCTACACCTTC. This gives the protein CASSGQQGLKGGYTF.

CDR3 bases: TGTGCCAGCAGTTACAGTCTGATCTACGAGCAGTACTTC. Translating gives CASSYSLIYEQYF. The rearrangement links TRBV6-2 or TRBV6-3 to TRBJ2-7; D gene unclear. V was clipped by 2 bases and J by 3 bases, with 8 bases between them. The CDR3 length is 13 residues. From germline, CDR1 is MNHEY and CDR2 SVGEGT.

The J gene is TRBJ1-3, the V gene TRBV4-2; 9 bases are shared with TRBD1. J gave up 3 bases and V 3 bases, and 9 bases lay outside the gene matches. This CDR3 region has 17 residues. Germline CDR1 and CDR2: LGHNA and YNFKEQ. CDR3 nucleotides: TGTGCCAGCAGCCATTACACCGGGACAGGGAGTGGAAACACCATATATTTT. Translation gives CASSHYTGTGSGNTIYF.

The V call is TRBV6-5, the J call TRBJ1-6; no reliable D call. V was shortened by 1 base and J by 4 bases, with 8 bases between the two germline ends. The CDR3 spans 15 residues. The germline CDR1 and CDR2 sequences are MNHEY and SVGAGI. DNA of the CDR3: TGTGCCAGCAGTTACTACGGCAATTATAATTCACCCCTCCACTTT. Translation gives CASSYYGNYNSPLHF.

The chain employs TRBV19 and TRBJ1-4, with D possibly being TRBD1 (6 bases). Germline V lookup: CDR1 LNHDA, CDR2 SQIVND (reference sequence). V dropped 3 bases and J dropped 7 bases, with 12 bases sitting between them. The CDR3 spans 14 residues. CDR3 loop: CASSITGAGEKLFF. In DNA form, the CDR3 reads TGTGCCAGTAGTATTACGGGGGCTGGTGAAAAACTGTTTTTT.

The J gene is TRBJ1-2, the V gene TRBV4-1; D gene unclear. Germline values: CDR1 MGHRA, CDR2 YSYEKL. V lost 0 bases and J 3 bases, leaving 5 bases between the germline ends. CDR3 length: 13 residues. CDR3 sequence reads: CASSQDSYYGYTF. CDR3 DNA: TGCGCCAGCAGCCAAGACAGCTACTATGGCTACACCTTC.

This chain uses TRBV29-1 with TRBJ2-3, with 9 bases aligning to TRBD1. Germline CDR1 is SQVTM and CDR2 is ANQGSEA. The CDR3 has 11 residues. CDR3: CSGDRASTQYF. The CDR3 region has the DNA TGCAGTGGGGACAGGGCGAGTACGCAGTATTTT.

The rearrangement uses TRBV7-2 and TRBJ2-5; D is uncertain. Trimming left V 1 base short and J 5 bases short, with 8 bases between. CDR3 length equals 13 residues. Germline lookup yields CDR1 SGHTA and CDR2 FQGNSA. CDR3 nucleotides: TGTGCCAGCAGCTTAGGACCCCTCGAGACCCAGTACTTC. Translated, it gives CASSLGPLETQYF.

The V gene is TRBV28, the J gene TRBJ1-2; 10 bases are shared with TRBD1. Looked up from germline, CDR1 is MDHEN and CDR2 is SYDVKM. CDR3 length: 15 amino acids. V trimming: 6 bases; J trimming: 2 bases; junction bases outside the gene matches: 6. CDR3 sequence: CASSTWTGGNYGYTF. The DNA of the CDR3 is TGTGCCAGCAGCACATGGACAGGGGGAAACTATGGCTACACCTTC.

This chain uses TRBV5-1 with TRBJ2-3, with D perhaps assigned TRBD1 or TRBD2 (6 bases each). V lost 3 bases and J lost 1, with 12 bases in between. Germline CDR1 is SGHRS and CDR2 is YFSETQ. The CDR3 contains 15 residues. As DNA, the CDR3 is TGCGCCAGCAGCTCCGGGGGCCGGGGCACAGATACGCAGTATTTT. Its translation: CASSSGGRGTDTQYF.

The chain is built from TRBV28 and TRBJ1-2; D is uncertain. This CDR3 contains 11 residues. Trimming removed 5 bases from V and 5 bases from J, with 6 bases in between. Germline V CDR1 and CDR2: MDHEN, SYDVKM. Here the CDR3 reads CASSDPYGYTF. CDR3 DNA: TGTGCCAGCAGTGACCCTTATGGCTACACCTTC.

The chain joins TRBV7-6 to TRBJ1-6; D is unresolved. V was trimmed by 0 bases and J by 10 bases, leaving 10 bases between them. The CDR3 is 14 amino acids. CDR1 and CDR2 from the germline V gene are SGHVS and FNYEAQ. The CDR3 protein is CASSLAEDLSPLHF. CDR3 sequence (DNA): TGTGCCAGCAGCTTAGCGGAGGATTTATCACCCCTCCACTTT.

The rearrangement uses TRBV14 and TRBJ2-5; D remains ambiguous. The CDR3 runs 14 residues. Trimming cost V 0 bases and J 2 bases, with 7 bases left between them. In germline, CDR1 is SGHDN, CDR2 FVKESK. The CDR3 DNA reads TGTGCCAGCAGCCAAGATTATCCACAAGAGACCCAGTACTTC. Its protein product is CASSQDYPQETQYF.

This clone was detected ten times or more. The gene calls are TRBV6-1 and TRBJ1-4, with TRBD1 matching over 8 bases. The CDR3 has 15 residues. The germline CDR1 and CDR2 sequences are MNHNS and SASEGT. The junction had 5 bases not matched to a gene; V was cut back by 2 bases and J by 6 bases. CDR3 nucleotides: TGTGCCAGCAGTGAAAATCCGACAGGGGATGAAAAACTGTTTTTT. Its translation is CASSENPTGDEKLFF.

This chain links TRBV19 with TRBJ2-1; D remains unclear. Germline V lookup: CDR1 LNHDA, CDR2 SQIVND (reference sequence). With 5 bases removed from V and 8 bases from J, the gap between germline ends came to 16 bases. CDR3 length: 14 residues. The CDR3 nucleotides read TGTGCCAGTAGTGCAGGACGACGGGTAGATGAGCAGTTCTTC. It codes for CASSAGRRVDEQFF.

This clone was detected a few times. The chain recombines TRBV5-1 with TRBJ1-1; D is possibly TRBD1 (6 bases). Germline V gene sequence: CDR1 SGHRS, CDR2 YFSETQ. Trimming left V 4 bases short and J 4 bases short, with 14 bases between. The CDR3 spans 14 residues. This CDR3 is CASSTRGDTTEAFF. The CDR3 DNA is TGCGCCAGCAGCACCCGGGGGGACACCACTGAAGCTTTCTTT.

The chain carries TRBV6-1 and TRBJ1-3; D is undetermined. Germline-derived CDR1 and CDR2 are MNHNS and SASEGT. Trimming cost V 2 bases and J 0 bases, with 11 bases left between them. The CDR3 consists of 16 residues. Here the CDR3 reads CASSEYIPNSGNTIYF. In DNA, the CDR3 is TGTGCCAGCAGTGAATATATCCCCAACTCTGGAAACACCATATATTTT.

The chain links TRBV5-1 to TRBJ2-1; D remains ambiguous. The V end was cut by 0 bases, the J end by 9 bases, with 7 bases between. The CDR3 has 12 residues. Germline CDR1 reads SGHRS; CDR2 reads YFSETQ. Here the CDR3 DNA reads TGCGCCAGCAGCTTGGGACACAGTGAGCAGTTCTTC. Translation: CASSLGHSEQFF.

V gene TRBV18 combines with J gene TRBJ2-7, with TRBD1 as a possible D gene (6 bases). The CDR3 sequence is 13 residues long. Germline V CDR1 and CDR2: KGHSH, LQKENI. V lost 4 bases and J lost 2, with 9 bases in between. The CDR3 reads CASSLDRAYEQYF. The CDR3 DNA reads TGTGCCAGCTCACTGGACAGAGCCTACGAGCAGTACTTC.

This CDR3 reads CASRPGAGANQPQHF. CDR3 nucleotide sequence: TGTGCCAGCAGACCCGGCGCAGGGGCCAATCAGCCCCAGCATTTT. The chain has TRBV28 and TRBJ1-5; maybe TRBD1 (6 bases). V was shortened by 6 bases and J by 3 bases, with 15 bases between the two germline ends. Germline values: CDR1 MDHEN, CDR2 SYDVKM. The CDR3 length is 15 residues.

J is TRBJ1-5 and V is TRBV5-5; unclear D gene. CDR3 length: 15 residues. Trimming removed 5 bases at V and 5 bases at J, with 17 bases between. In germline, CDR1 is SGHKS, CDR2 YYEKEE (reference sequence). The CDR3 bases are TGTGCCAGCAGACCCGCGGTTGGCCGGGATCAGCCCCAGCATTTT. Translated, it gives CASRPAVGRDQPQHF.

In the case of this clone: One end of the junction fails to match germline, which may point to a read error. The genes are TRBV7-7 and TRBJ2-5, with TRBD1 matching 8 bases. Germline V lookup: CDR1 SSHAT, CDR2 FNYEAQ (reference sequence). The CDR3 has 15 amino acids. Written as DNA, the CDR3 is TGTGCTAGCAGCTATCGGACAGGGCGACAAGAGACCCAGTACTTC. It is translated as CASSYRTGRQETQYF.